The 15 T cell receptor beta chains in this list originate from one sample, sequenced in a study of blood T cell repertoires in COVID-19. The method was immunoSEQ multiplex PCR; TCRdb's version includes in-frame clones alone and lacks a portion of them. In the table there are hundreds of thousands of clones, around 91% of which are singletons. Input material: peripheral blood. The receptor set was obtained from a woman between 18 and 29 years old who had recovered from COVID-19.

The chain has TRBV7-9 and TRBJ1-6; 12 nucleotides agree with TRBD1. CDR3 size: 16 residues. The germline V gene has CDR1 SEHNR and CDR2 FQNEAQ (reference sequence). Germline trimming cut 4 bases from V and 9 bases from J; bases unmatched to any gene: 7. CDR3 in DNA: TGTGCCAGCAGCTCAGGGACAGGGGGCGAGGGTTCACCCCTCCACTTT. This translates into CASSSGTGGEGSPLHF. Full variable domain (missing parts from reference TRBV7-9 and TRBJ1-6): DTGVSQNPRHKITKRGQNVTFRCDPISEHNRLYWYRQTLGQGPEFLTYFQNEAQLEKSRLLSDRFSAERPKGSFSTLEIQRTEQGDSAMYLCASSSGTGGEGSPLHFGNGTRLTVT.

The chain has TRBV18 and TRBJ2-7; possibly TRBD1 for D (5 bases). Trimming took 3 bases from V and 3 from J, leaving 24 bases between them. Germline assignment: CDR1 KGHSH and CDR2 LQKENI. The CDR3 runs to 18 residues. CDR3: CASSPTYQGPGLNYEQYV. In DNA, the CDR3 is TGTGCCAGCTCACCCACTTATCAGGGCCCGGGCCTCAACTACGAGCAGTACGTC.

CDR3 sequence: CATSAPGLLHNPYNEQFF. In DNA form, the CDR3 reads TGTGCCACCAGTGCCCCGGGACTCCTTCACAACCCCTACAATGAGCAGTTCTTC. The chain carries TRBV24-1 and TRBJ2-1; D is possibly TRBD2 (6 bases). Germline V CDR1 and CDR2: KGHDR, SFDVKD. V shed 5 bases and J shed 2 bases, with 21 bases lying between them. This CDR3 region has 18 residues.

This clone came up a few times. The genes are TRBV5-1 and TRBJ2-1; D is uncertain. The V end was cut by 7 bases, the J end by 1 base, with 12 bases between. Germline V gene lookup returns CDR1 SGHRS and CDR2 YFSETQ. The CDR3 is made up of 14 amino acids. This CDR3 reads CASGRSSSYNEQFF. For the CDR3, the DNA is TGCGCCAGCGGTCGATCTAGTTCCTACAATGAGCAGTTCTTC.

The V gene is TRBV30, the J gene TRBJ2-6; 12 bases fit TRBD1. This CDR3 contains 18 residues. Trimming removed 1 base from V and 2 bases from J; junction bases left unmatched: 6. Germline lookup yields CDR1 GTSNPN and CDR2 SVGIG (reference sequence). DNA for the CDR3: TGTGCCTGGAGTGCGAAGGGACAGGGGGCGCCTGGGGCCAACGTCCTGACTTTC. This sequence encodes CAWSAKGQGAPGANVLTF.

This clone was seen only once. This chain connects TRBV2 to TRBJ1-1, with 7 bases aligning to TRBD1. Per the germline V gene, CDR1 is SNHLY and CDR2 is FYNNEI. The V gene end was trimmed by 3 bases and the J gene end by 6 bases; junction bases not matched to a gene: 7. This CDR3 spans 14 amino acids. This CDR3 reads CASSEGQYSSEAFF. The CDR3 region has the DNA TGTGCCAGCAGTGAGGGACAGTATAGTTCTGAAGCTTTCTTT.

The chain joins TRBV5-6 to TRBJ2-7; 9 bases are shared with TRBD2. Germline CDR1 is SGHDT and CDR2 is YYEEEE. The trim removed 0 bases at V and 5 bases at J, leaving 9 bases unmatched. CDR3 length: 16 residues. The CDR3 region is CASSLGSGSLVHEQYV. The CDR3 DNA is TGTGCCAGCAGCTTGGGTAGCGGGAGTTTAGTCCACGAGCAGTACGTC.

CDR3 sequence (DNA): TGTGCCACCAGTGATACGGACAGGCAGGATGAGCAGTTCTTC. Its protein is CATSDTDRQDEQFF. The chain has TRBV24-1 and TRBJ2-1, with 7 nucleotides matching TRBD1. The CDR3 totals 14 residues. Germline lookup yields CDR1 KGHDR and CDR2 SFDVKD. The V segment lost 3 bases and the J segment 8 bases; nucleotides outside the gene matches: 6.

V and J are TRBV4-1 and TRBJ2-5, with 13 bases fitting TRBD2. The CDR3 is 16 amino acids. V was clipped by 4 bases and J by 4 bases; unmatched bases: 6. Germline CDR1 MGHRA, CDR2 YSYEKL. CDR3 region: CASSLGTSGNLETQYF. The CDR3 coding sequence is TGCGCCAGCAGCCTTGGGACTAGCGGGAATTTAGAGACCCAGTACTTC.

The chain uses TRBV4-3 and TRBJ2-3; 8 bases match TRBD1. V dropped 2 bases and J dropped 4; count of bases not matched to a gene: 11. The CDR3 consists of 17 residues. CDR1 is LGHNA, CDR2 YSLEER, per germline. The chain's CDR3 is CASSQWTGTTQADTQYF. The CDR3 region has the DNA TGCGCCAGCAGCCAATGGACAGGGACAACCCAGGCAGATACGCAGTATTTT.

This sequence joins TRBV10-3 and TRBJ2-2, with TRBD1 as a possible D gene (6 bases). The V gene's germline CDR1 is ENHRY and CDR2 SYGVKD. The CDR3 has 14 amino acids. The germline V and J ends were trimmed by 2 bases and 6 bases, with 10 bases remaining between them. The CDR3, as DNA: TGTGCCATCAGTGAGATGGGGGCGGCCGGGGAGCTGTTTTTT. It specifies CAISEMGAAGELFF.

This clone appeared a few times. The V gene is TRBV18, the J gene TRBJ1-1; D remains unclear. The V and J ends lost 5 bases and 4 bases respectively, with 11 bases between them. The CDR3 runs to 13 residues. CDR1 is KGHSH, CDR2 LQKENI, per germline. The DNA of the CDR3 is TGTGCCAGCTCATCGGACGGACTCACTGAAGCTTTCTTT. Protein product: CASSSDGLTEAFF.

The V gene is TRBV4-3, the J gene TRBJ1-1; D unclear. The length of the CDR3 is 13 residues. Trimming removed 2 bases from V and 3 bases from J, with 7 bases in between. Germline-derived CDR1 and CDR2 are LGHNA and YSLEER. Here the CDR3 DNA reads TGCGCCAGCAGCCAAAAGTCGGACACTGAAGCTTTCTTT. Amino acids: CASSQKSDTEAFF.

Here the CDR3 DNA reads TGCGCCAGCAGCCAAGAAGCGGGAAATTACTACAATGAGCAGTTCTTC. Translation: CASSQEAGNYYNEQFF. This rearrangement joins TRBV4-3 to TRBJ2-1, with TRBD2 matching 7 bases. J gave up 3 bases and V 0 bases, and 5 bases lay outside the gene matches. The CDR3 is made up of 16 amino acids. CDR1 and CDR2 (germline): LGHNA, YSLEER.

Here the CDR3 DNA reads TGCGCCAGCAGCCAAGATAGGAGTACCTCTGGAAACACCATATATTTT. It translates to CASSQDRSTSGNTIYF. This rearrangement joins TRBV4-3 to TRBJ1-3; no firm D call. The CDR3 is 16 amino acids. Looked up from germline, CDR1 is LGHNA and CDR2 is YSLEER. Trimming shortened V by 0 bases and J by 0 bases, and 9 bases separated the two germline ends.